The rows below give T cell receptor beta chains drawn from one sample of a study of cytomegalovirus exposure and HLA in healthy donors. TCRdb's copy holds only in-frame clones and misses some; the assay was immunoSEQ multiplex PCR. The table records over 200,000 clones, just over 85% of them present only once. The sample was PBMCs. Source of these receptors: a woman younger than 35 in good health and CMV-seronegative. Each CDR3 is given with its conserved first and last residue. The D gene is left open where the match is weak. Clone size appears in some rows only: once, few, many, or a class for an expanded clone.

size: -; D: TRBD1; J: TRBJ1-1; V: TRBV28; DNA: TGTGCCAGCTGGTCAGGGGGCAGGACTGAAGCTTTCTTT; CDR3: CASWSGGRTEAFF
size: -; D: -; J: TRBJ1-1; V: TRBV4-2; DNA: TGTGCCAGTAAGGTGGGGGCATTGAACACTGAAGCTTTCTTT; CDR3: CASKVGALNTEAFF
size: -; D: -; J: TRBJ2-1; V: TRBV7-6; DNA: TGTGCCAGCAGCTTAATCACGGGTCCCTACAATGAGCAGTTCTTC; CDR3: CASSLITGPYNEQFF
size: -; D: -; J: TRBJ1-2; V: TRBV20-1; DNA: TGCAGTGCTAGTTCAGGGCCCGGCTACACCTTC; CDR3: CSASSGPGYTF
size: -; D: TRBD2; J: TRBJ2-7; V: TRBV27; DNA: TGTGCCAGCAGTTCCCGACTAGCGGAGCGCTACGAGCAGTACTTC; CDR3: CASSSRLAERYEQYF
size: -; D: -; J: TRBJ2-2; V: TRBV2; DNA: TGTGCCAGCAGTGTGTCGGGGGGCGGGAACACCGGGGAGCTGTTTTTT; CDR3: CASSVSGGGNTGELFF
size: -; D: TRBD2; J: TRBJ2-5; V: TRBV7-3; DNA: TGTGCCAGCAGCCGTGGGAGGGAAGAGACCCAGTACTTC; CDR3: CASSRGREETQYF
size: -; D: -; J: TRBJ1-2; V: TRBV19; DNA: TGTGCCAGTAGTATTCGCCAGGGCTTCAACTATGGCTACACCTTC; CDR3: CASSIRQGFNYGYTF
size: -; D: TRBD1; J: TRBJ2-2; V: TRBV28; DNA: TGTGCCAGCAGTTCCGCGGGAAGGGCTGGGACAGGGGACACCGGGGAGCTGTTTTTT; CDR3: CASSSAGRAGTGDTGELFF
size: -; D: TRBD1; J: TRBJ2-7; V: TRBV29-1; DNA: TGCAGCGTTGAAGGGCCCGGGACAGCCAACCCCTACGAGCAGTACTTC; CDR3: CSVEGPGTANPYEQYF
size: -; D: -; J: TRBJ2-7; V: TRBV6-1; DNA: TGTGCCAGCAGTGATCTAGTCGCCTACGAGCAGTACTTC; CDR3: CASSDLVAYEQYF
size: -; D: TRBD2; J: TRBJ2-1; V: TRBV5-1; DNA: TGCGCCAGCGCTCCCGCGGGAGCCAACGGGAATGAGCAGTTCTTC; CDR3: CASAPAGANGNEQFF
size: -; D: TRBD1; J: TRBJ2-5; V: TRBV6-1; DNA: TGTGCCAGCAGTGAAATAATCGGGACAGAAGAGACCCAGTACTTC; CDR3: CASSEIIGTEETQYF
size: -; D: -; J: TRBJ2-7; V: TRBV15; DNA: TGTGCCACCAGCAGAGAGGAGAGCTTTTACGAGCAGTACTTC; CDR3: CATSREESFYEQYF
size: -; D: TRBD1; J: TRBJ2-1; V: TRBV11-2; DNA: TGTGCCAGCAGCTTAGATCTGACAGGGGGCGGAGGTGAGCAGTTCTTC; CDR3: CASSLDLTGGGGEQFF
size: -; D: -; J: TRBJ2-5; V: TRBV12-2; DNA: TGTGCAAGTCGCACTGGGACAGGGCGGCAAGAGACCCAGTACTTC; CDR3: CASRTGTGRQETQYF
size: -; D: TRBD2; J: TRBJ2-3; V: TRBV7-2; DNA: TGTGCCAGCCGCCCGTTAGCGGGAGGGACAGATACGCAGTATTTT; CDR3: CASRPLAGGTDTQYF
size: -; D: -; J: TRBJ1-1; V: TRBV5-8; DNA: TGTGCCAGCAGCCTCGACAGGAACACTGAAGCTTTCTTT; CDR3: CASSLDRNTEAFF
size: -; D: TRBD2; J: TRBJ2-7; V: TRBV7-2; DNA: TGTGCCAGCAGCTTATACGCTAGCGGGACCTACGAGCAGTACTTC; CDR3: CASSLYASGTYEQYF
size: -; D: TRBD1; J: TRBJ2-7; V: TRBV27; DNA: TGTGCCAGCGCCCTGAGGGGGCTAGGGAACGAGCAGTACTTC; CDR3: CASALRGLGNEQYF
size: -; D: TRBD1; J: TRBJ2-1; V: TRBV6-5; DNA: TGTGGTACCCGGGACAGATACAATGAGCAGTTCTTC; CDR3: CGTRDRYNEQFF
size: once; D: TRBD2; J: TRBJ2-1; V: TRBV28; DNA: TGTGCCAGCAGTTCCTTTATAGCGGGAGCGTCCAATGAGCAGTTCTTC; CDR3: CASSSFIAGASNEQFF
size: -; D: TRBD1; J: TRBJ2-1; V: TRBV15; DNA: TGTGCCACCAGCAGAGATAGGGACAGTGTTAATTATGAGCAGTTCTTC; CDR3: CATSRDRDSVNYEQFF
size: -; D: TRBD2; J: TRBJ2-7; V: TRBV10-3; DNA: TGTGCCATCAGCGGTGGGGCTAGCGGTTCCTACGAGCAGTACTTC; CDR3: CAISGGASGSYEQYF
size: -; D: -; J: TRBJ1-1; V: TRBV11-3; DNA: TGTGCCAGCAGCTTGAGCGGGGGGGGAACTGAAGCTTTCTTT; CDR3: CASSLSGGGTEAFF
size: once; D: TRBD1; J: TRBJ1-2; V: TRBV5-6; DNA: TGTGCCAGCAGCCCACTGGGACAGGATGGGGATGGCTACACCTTC; CDR3: CASSPLGQDGDGYTF
size: -; D: TRBD1; J: TRBJ2-7; V: TRBV5-6; DNA: TGTGCCAGCAGCTTGGGGGGACAGGGATTCTACGAGCAGTACTTC; CDR3: CASSLGGQGFYEQYF
size: -; D: -; J: TRBJ2-5; V: TRBV7-6; DNA: TGTGCCAGCAGCTTAGGGGGGCCGGACGGGACTATGGTTAGGGAGACCCAGTACTTC; CDR3: CASSLGGPDGTMVRETQYF
size: once; D: TRBD2; J: TRBJ2-7; V: TRBV4-2; DNA: TGTGCCAGCAGCCAGGCACTTCGACTAGCGGGAGAAAACGAGCAGTACTTC; CDR3: CASSQALRLAGENEQYF
size: -; D: -; J: TRBJ2-1; V: TRBV9; DNA: TGTGCCAGCAGCGTAGCGGAGAGCTCCTACAATGAGCAGTTCTTC; CDR3: CASSVAESSYNEQFF
size: -; D: -; J: TRBJ2-7; V: TRBV7-2; DNA: TGTGCCAGCAGGCAAACAGGAGGGGAGCAGTACTTC; CDR3: CASRQTGGEQYF
size: -; D: TRBD2; J: TRBJ2-1; V: TRBV5-4; DNA: TGTGCCAGCAGCTTGGTGGGTAGCGGGGACTCCTACAATGAGCAGTTCTTC; CDR3: CASSLVGSGDSYNEQFF
size: -; D: TRBD1; J: TRBJ2-7; V: TRBV27; DNA: TGTGCCAGCCGCTTAGGGCAGGGGGACTACGAGCAGTACTTC; CDR3: CASRLGQGDYEQYF
size: -; D: -; J: TRBJ1-1; V: TRBV27; DNA: TGTGCCAGCAGTTTATCAGGGGTCGGGAACACTGAAGCTTTCTTT; CDR3: CASSLSGVGNTEAFF
size: -; D: TRBD1; J: TRBJ2-7; V: TRBV27; DNA: TGTGCCAGCAGGATGACAGGGGTAGGGGGCGAGCAGTACTTC; CDR3: CASRMTGVGGEQYF
size: -; D: -; J: TRBJ2-3; V: TRBV30; DNA: TGTGCCTGGAGTGTACGACGCGCGGTTGACTGGTATTTT; CDR3: CAWSVRRAVDWYF
size: -; D: TRBD2; J: TRBJ2-7; V: TRBV5-1; DNA: TGCGCCAGCAGCTTGACGGGAGGGCCCCACGAGCAGTACTTC; CDR3: CASSLTGGPHEQYF
size: -; D: -; J: TRBJ2-6; V: TRBV28; DNA: TGTGCCAGCAGTTTACCGAGGGACTTTAGCTCTGGGGCCAACGTCCTGACTTTC; CDR3: CASSLPRDFSSGANVLTF
size: -; D: TRBD1; J: TRBJ1-2; V: TRBV4-1; DNA: TGCGCCAGCAGCCAAATTAGGGGTCTGGGACAGGGAATAGGCAACTATGGCTACACCTTC; CDR3: CASSQIRGLGQGIGNYGYTF
size: -; D: -; J: TRBJ2-1; V: TRBV19; DNA: TGTGCCAGTAGTATCCAGCGAGAGCTCAATGAGCAGTTCTTC; CDR3: CASSIQRELNEQFF
size: -; D: TRBD1; J: TRBJ2-7; V: TRBV4-3; DNA: TGCGCCAGCAGCCAAGATCATTTGGGACAGGGCTACGAGCAGTACTTC; CDR3: CASSQDHLGQGYEQYF
size: -; D: TRBD2; J: TRBJ2-7; V: TRBV27; DNA: TGTGCCAGCAGTTGGAGGCTAGCGGGAGGCGAGCAGTACTTC; CDR3: CASSWRLAGGEQYF
size: -; D: TRBD1; J: TRBJ1-2; V: TRBV10-3; DNA: TGTGCCATCAGCGGAATTACAGGGGTGGGTCTCTATGGCTACACCTTC; CDR3: CAISGITGVGLYGYTF
size: -; D: -; J: TRBJ1-2; V: TRBV30; DNA: TGTGCCTGGAGTGTAACCAGCTATGGCTACACCTTC; CDR3: CAWSVTSYGYTF
size: -; D: -; J: TRBJ2-7; V: TRBV11-1; DNA: TGTGCCAGCAGCTTAGATGGTGCAAGCACAGGGCTCAACGAGCAGTACTTC; CDR3: CASSLDGASTGLNEQYF
size: once; D: TRBD1; J: TRBJ2-3; V: TRBV14; DNA: TGTGCCAGCAGCCTTGGGACAGGGGGGAAGGATACGCAGTATTTT; CDR3: CASSLGTGGKDTQYF
size: -; D: TRBD1; J: TRBJ2-1; V: TRBV19; DNA: TGTGCCAGTAGGCCGGGACAGGGGGCGATTGAGCAGTTCTTC; CDR3: CASRPGQGAIEQFF
size: -; D: TRBD1; J: TRBJ2-1; V: TRBV4-1; DNA: TGCGCCAGCAGCCAATCCGCATGGACAGGGGGCAGGCGCTACAATGAGCAGTTCTTC; CDR3: CASSQSAWTGGRRYNEQFF
size: -; D: TRBD1; J: TRBJ2-5; V: TRBV5-1; DNA: TGCGCCAGCAGCTTGGAGCCAGGGGGTTTAGAGACCCAGTACTTC; CDR3: CASSLEPGGLETQYF
size: -; D: TRBD2; J: TRBJ2-7; V: TRBV5-3; DNA: TGTGCCAGAAGCTTGGAACTAGCGGGATTGAGCTCCTACGAGCAGTACTTC; CDR3: CARSLELAGLSSYEQYF
size: -; D: TRBD1; J: TRBJ1-2; V: TRBV7-2; DNA: TGTGCCAGCAGCTTAGCGTTAGGGGGCCGTGGAGGCTACACCTTC; CDR3: CASSLALGGRGGYTF
size: few; D: -; J: TRBJ1-1; V: TRBV2; DNA: TGTGCCAGCAGTGGGGACACTACCATGAACACTGAAGCTTTCTTT; CDR3: CASSGDTTMNTEAFF
size: -; D: TRBD2; J: TRBJ2-7; V: TRBV2; DNA: TGTGCCAGCAGTGAAGCTCTTCGACTAGCGGGTCACTCCTACGAGCAGTACTTC; CDR3: CASSEALRLAGHSYEQYF
size: -; D: TRBD1; J: TRBJ1-2; V: TRBV13; DNA: TGTGCCAGCAGCCGACAGGGGGTTATGTCTGGCTACACCTTC; CDR3: CASSRQGVMSGYTF